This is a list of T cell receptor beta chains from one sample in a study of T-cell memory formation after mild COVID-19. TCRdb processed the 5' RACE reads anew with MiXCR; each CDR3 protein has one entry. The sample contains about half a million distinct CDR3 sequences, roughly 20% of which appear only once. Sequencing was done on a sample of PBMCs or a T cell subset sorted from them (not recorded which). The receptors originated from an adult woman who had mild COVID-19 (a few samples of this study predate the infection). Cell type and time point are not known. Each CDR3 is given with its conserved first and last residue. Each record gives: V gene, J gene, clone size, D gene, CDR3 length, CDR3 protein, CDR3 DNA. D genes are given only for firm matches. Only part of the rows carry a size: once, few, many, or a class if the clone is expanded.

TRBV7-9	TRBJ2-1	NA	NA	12	CASTRTGNEQFF	TGTGCCAGCACCCGTACAGGGAATGAGCAGTTCTTC
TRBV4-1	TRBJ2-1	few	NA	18	CASSQDTNRVNNDNEQFF	TGCGCCAGCAGCCAAGATACGAACAGGGTCAATAATGACAATGAGCAGTTCTTC
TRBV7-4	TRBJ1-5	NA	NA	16	CASSGRTFYSNQPQHF	TGTGCCAGCAGCGGACGGACATTTTATAGCAATCAGCCCCAGCATTTT
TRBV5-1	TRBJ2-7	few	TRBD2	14	CASSRIAGGNEQYF	TGCGCCAGCAGCCGAATAGCGGGGGGCAACGAGCAGTACTTC
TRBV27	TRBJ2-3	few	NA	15	CASINRGGGLDTQYF	TGTGCCAGCATTAACAGGGGAGGGGGATTAGATACGCAGTATTTT
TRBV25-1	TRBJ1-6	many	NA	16	CASSERGETYNSPLHF	TGTGCCAGCAGCGAAAGGGGCGAAACCTATAATTCACCCCTCCACTTT
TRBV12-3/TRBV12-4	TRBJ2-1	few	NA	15	CASRHTGSSYNEQFF	TGTGCCAGCAGACACACAGGGAGCTCCTACAATGAGCAGTTCTTC
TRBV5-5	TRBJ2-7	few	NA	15	CASSMGETGLYEQYF	TGTGCCAGCAGCATGGGCGAGACAGGACTCTACGAGCAGTACTTC
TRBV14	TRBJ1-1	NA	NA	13	CASSQGGLFEAFF	TGTGCCAGCAGCCAAGGGGGCCTTTTTGAAGCTTTCTTT
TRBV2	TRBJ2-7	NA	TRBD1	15	CASSSDRGLSAEQYF	TGTGCCAGCAGCAGTGACAGGGGGCTTTCGGCCGAGCAGTACTTC
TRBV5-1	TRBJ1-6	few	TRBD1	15	CASSVDGTGRSPLHF	TGCGCCAGCAGCGTGGATGGGACAGGGCGATCACCCCTCCACTTT
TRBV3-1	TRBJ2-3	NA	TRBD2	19	CASSQDASGRAGAADTQYF	TGTGCCAGCAGCCAAGATGCTAGCGGGAGGGCCGGAGCAGCAGATACGCAGTATTTT
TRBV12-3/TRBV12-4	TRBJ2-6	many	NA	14	CASRLSSGANVLTF	TGTGCCAGCAGACTGAGCTCTGGGGCCAACGTCCTGACTTTC
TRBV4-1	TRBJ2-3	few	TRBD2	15	CASSQDGRLADTQYF	TGCGCCAGCAGCCAAGATGGTAGACTAGCGGATACGCAGTATTTT
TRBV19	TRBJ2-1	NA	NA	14	CASRVESSYNEQFF	TGTGCCAGTAGGGTTGAGTCCTCCTACAATGAGCAGTTCTTC
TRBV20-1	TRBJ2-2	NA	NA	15	CSARKGGINTGELFF	TGCAGTGCTAGAAAGGGCGGGATAAACACCGGGGAGCTGTTTTTT
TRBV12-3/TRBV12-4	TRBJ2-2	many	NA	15	CASSFRGLNTGELFF	TGTGCCAGCAGTTTTCGGGGTCTGAACACCGGGGAGCTGTTTTTT
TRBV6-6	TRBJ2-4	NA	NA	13	CASSYRQENIQYF	TGTGCCAGCAGTTACCGACAAGAAAACATTCAGTACTTC
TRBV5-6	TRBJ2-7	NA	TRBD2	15	CASSLGTSAAYEQYF	TGTGCCAGCAGCCTCGGGACTAGCGCTGCCTACGAGCAGTACTTC
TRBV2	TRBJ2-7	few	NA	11	CASSVKNEQYF	TGTGCCAGCAGTGTCAAAAACGAGCAGTACTTC
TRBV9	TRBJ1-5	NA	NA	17	CASSVVLRGWWNQPQHF	TGTGCCAGCAGCGTAGTTCTCCGGGGGTGGTGGAATCAGCCCCAGCATTTT
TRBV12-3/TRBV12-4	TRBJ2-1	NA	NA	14	CASSGGTVYNEQFF	TGTGCCAGCAGTGGCGGGACGGTATACAATGAGCAGTTCTTC
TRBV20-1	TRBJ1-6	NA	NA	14	CSARFSWSNSPLHF	TGCAGTGCTAGATTCAGCTGGAGTAATTCACCCCTCCACTTT
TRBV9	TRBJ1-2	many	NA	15	CASSPDSASLYGYTF	TGTGCCAGCAGCCCCGACAGCGCCTCCCTCTATGGCTACACCTTC
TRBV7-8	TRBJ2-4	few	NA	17	CASSLAMTFSPGNIQYF	TGTGCCAGCAGCTTAGCGATGACTTTCTCACCCGGAAACATTCAGTACTTC
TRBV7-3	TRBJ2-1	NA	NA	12	CASSSSSSEQFF	TGTGCCAGCAGCTCCTCGTCGAGTGAGCAGTTCTTC
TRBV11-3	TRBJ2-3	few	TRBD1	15	CASSPRTGSADTQYF	TGTGCCAGCAGCCCCAGGACAGGGTCGGCAGATACGCAGTATTTT
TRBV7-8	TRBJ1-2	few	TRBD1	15	CASSLAGGQGNGYTF	TGTGCCAGCAGCTTAGCCGGGGGACAGGGGAATGGCTACACCTTC
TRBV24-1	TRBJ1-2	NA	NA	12	CATSDLTGGYTF	TGTGCCACCAGTGATTTAACAGGTGGCTACACCTTC
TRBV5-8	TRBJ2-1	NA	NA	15	CASSLAWSSYNEQFF	TGTGCCAGCAGCTTGGCATGGAGCTCCTACAATGAGCAGTTCTTC
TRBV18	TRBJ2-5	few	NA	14	CASSPQKGQETQYF	TGTGCCAGCTCACCCCAAAAGGGCCAAGAGACCCAGTACTTC
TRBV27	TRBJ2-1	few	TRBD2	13	CASRPGGRGEQFF	TGTGCCAGCCGTCCGGGAGGGCGCGGTGAGCAGTTCTTC
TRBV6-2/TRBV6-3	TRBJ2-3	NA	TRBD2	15	CASSTGLAGPDTQYF	TGTGCCAGCAGTACCGGACTAGCGGGCCCAGATACGCAGTATTTT
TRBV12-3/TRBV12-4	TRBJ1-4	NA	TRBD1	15	CASSSGQGGREKLFF	TGTGCCAGCAGTAGCGGACAGGGAGGTCGGGAAAAACTGTTTTTT
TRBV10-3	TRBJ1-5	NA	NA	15	CAISESGGKYQPQHF	TGTGCCATCAGTGAGTCCGGTGGGAAATATCAGCCCCAGCATTTT
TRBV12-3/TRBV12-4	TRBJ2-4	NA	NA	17	CASSPRAGEIAKNIQYF	TGTGCCAGCAGCCCGAGGGCAGGGGAAATAGCCAAAAACATTCAGTACTTC
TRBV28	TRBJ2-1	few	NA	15	CASSLAGTVDNEQFF	TGTGCCAGCAGTTTAGCGGGGACAGTAGACAATGAGCAGTTCTTC
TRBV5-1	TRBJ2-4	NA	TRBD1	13	CASSSRTGGNQYF	TGCGCCAGCAGCTCCCGGACAGGGGGCAACCAGTACTTC
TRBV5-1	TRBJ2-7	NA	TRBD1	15	CASSPGQSLSYEQYF	TGCGCCAGCAGCCCGGGACAGTCCCTCTCCTACGAGCAGTACTTC
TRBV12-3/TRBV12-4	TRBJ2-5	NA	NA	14	CASSFRLGMETQYF	TGTGCCAGCAGTTTTCGACTGGGAATGGAGACCCAGTACTTC
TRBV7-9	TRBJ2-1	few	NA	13	CASRLAPDNEQFF	TGTGCCAGCAGGTTAGCGCCAGACAATGAGCAGTTCTTC
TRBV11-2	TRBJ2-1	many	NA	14	CASSLSQSGTEQFF	TGTGCCAGCAGCTTATCCCAATCAGGCACTGAGCAGTTCTTC
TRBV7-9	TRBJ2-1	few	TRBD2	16	CASSRLAGGSYNEQFF	TGTGCCAGCAGCCGATTAGCGGGAGGATCCTACAATGAGCAGTTCTTC
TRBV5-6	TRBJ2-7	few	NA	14	CASSSRTGLGEQYF	TGTGCCAGCAGCTCGAGGACCGGGTTGGGGGAGCAGTACTTC
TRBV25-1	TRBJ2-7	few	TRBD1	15	CASSEPGTGGYEQYF	TGTGCCAGCAGTGAACCGGGGACAGGGGGCTACGAGCAGTACTTC
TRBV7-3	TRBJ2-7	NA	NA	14	CASSPNHATYEQYF	TGTGCCAGCAGCCCGAACCACGCGACCTACGAGCAGTACTTC
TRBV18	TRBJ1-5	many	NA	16	CASSPRGVGSNQPQHF	TGTGCCAGCTCACCACGGGGGGTGGGGAGCAATCAGCCCCAGCATTTT
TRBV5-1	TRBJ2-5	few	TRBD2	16	CASSLEPAGVRETQYF	TGCGCCAGCAGCTTGGAGCCAGCGGGGGTGCGAGAGACCCAGTACTTC
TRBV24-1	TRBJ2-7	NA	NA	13	CATSDRYRYEQYF	TGTGCCACCAGTGACCGATACAGGTACGAGCAGTACTTC
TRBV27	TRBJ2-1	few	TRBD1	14	CATTGQGAYNEQFF	TGTGCCACCACGGGACAGGGGGCCTACAATGAGCAGTTCTTC
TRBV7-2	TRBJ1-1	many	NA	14	CASSSTGMYAEAFF	TGTGCCAGCAGCTCCACAGGGATGTATGCTGAAGCTTTCTTT
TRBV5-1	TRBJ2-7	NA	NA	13	CASTDVRGAEQYF	TGCGCCAGCACCGACGTCCGGGGCGCGGAGCAGTACTTC